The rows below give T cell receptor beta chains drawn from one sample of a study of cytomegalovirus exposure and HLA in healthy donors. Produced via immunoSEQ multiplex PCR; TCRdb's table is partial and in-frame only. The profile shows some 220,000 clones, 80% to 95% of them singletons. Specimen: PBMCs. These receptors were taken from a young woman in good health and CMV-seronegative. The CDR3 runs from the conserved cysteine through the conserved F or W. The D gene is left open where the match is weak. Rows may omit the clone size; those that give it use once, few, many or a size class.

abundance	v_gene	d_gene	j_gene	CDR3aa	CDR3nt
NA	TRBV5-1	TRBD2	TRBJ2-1	CASSSGLAGGIRNEQFF	TGCGCCAGCAGCTCGGGACTAGCGGGAGGAATAAGGAATGAGCAGTTCTTC
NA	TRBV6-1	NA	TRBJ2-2	CASSEGHYTGELFF	TGTGCCAGCAGTGAAGGACATTACACCGGGGAGCTGTTTTTT
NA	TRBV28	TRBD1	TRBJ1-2	CASSPLRQGVHGYTF	TGTGCCAGCAGTCCCCTCCGACAGGGGGTCCATGGCTACACCTTC
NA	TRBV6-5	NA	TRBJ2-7	CASRPNIAGQGEQYF	TGTGCCAGCAGACCCAACATAGCGGGACAGGGAGAGCAGTACTTC
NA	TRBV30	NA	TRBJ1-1	CAWSWGGAPTNTEAFF	TGTGCCTGGAGTTGGGGGGGAGCCCCGACGAACACTGAAGCTTTCTTT
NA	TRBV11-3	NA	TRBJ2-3	CASSLGGGPGADTQYF	TGTGCCAGCAGCTTGGGTGGAGGCCCAGGGGCAGATACGCAGTATTTT
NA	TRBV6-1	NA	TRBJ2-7	CASSPRTEPSYEQYF	TGTGCCAGCAGTCCACGGACAGAGCCCTCCTACGAGCAGTACTTC
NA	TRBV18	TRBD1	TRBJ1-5	CASSLGTANQPQHF	TGTGCCAGCTCACTCGGGACAGCAAATCAGCCCCAGCATTTT
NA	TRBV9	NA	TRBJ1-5	CASSVTFDQPQHF	TGTGCCAGCAGCGTGACATTCGATCAGCCCCAGCATTTT
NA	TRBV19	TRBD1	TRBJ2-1	CASSPTGVMYEQFF	TGTGCCAGTAGCCCGACAGGGGTGATGTATGAGCAGTTCTTC
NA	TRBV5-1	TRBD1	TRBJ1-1	CASSYLRTGRMNTEAFF	TGCGCCAGCAGCTATTTAAGGACAGGGAGGATGAACACTGAAGCTTTCTTT
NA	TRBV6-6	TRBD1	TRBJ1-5	CASRRQGDVDQPQHF	TGTGCCAGCAGAAGACAGGGGGATGTCGATCAGCCCCAGCATTTT
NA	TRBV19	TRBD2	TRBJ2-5	CASSTTSGRAGETQYF	TGTGCCAGTAGTACGACTAGCGGGAGGGCCGGGGAGACCCAGTACTTC
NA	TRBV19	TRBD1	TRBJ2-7	CASADLGGQASYEQYF	TGTGCCAGCGCGGACCTTGGGGGACAGGCTTCCTACGAGCAGTACTTC
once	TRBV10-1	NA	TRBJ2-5	CASSSGVSETQYF	TGCGCCAGCAGTTCAGGGGTTTCGGAGACCCAGTACTTC
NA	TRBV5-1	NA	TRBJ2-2	CASRTVNTGELFF	TGCGCCAGCCGGACAGTTAACACCGGGGAGCTGTTTTTT
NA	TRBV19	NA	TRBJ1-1	CARLTGLGLCTEAFF	TGTGCCAGATTGACAGGTCTCGGGCTTTGCACTGAAGCTTTCTTT
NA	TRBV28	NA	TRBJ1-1	CASSLFGGRGTEAFF	TGTGCCAGCAGTTTGTTCGGGGGGAGAGGCACTGAAGCTTTCTTT
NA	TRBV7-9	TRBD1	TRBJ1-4	CASSAGTGEKLFF	TGTGCCAGCAGCGCCGGGACAGGCGAAAAACTGTTTTTT
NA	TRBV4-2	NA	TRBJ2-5	CASSQTRVRETQYF	TGTGCCAGCAGCCAGACCAGGGTACGAGAGACCCAGTACTTC
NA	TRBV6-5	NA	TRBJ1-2	CASSYRGGVYYGYTF	TGTGCCAGCAGTTACCGGGGAGGGGTCTACTATGGCTACACCTTC
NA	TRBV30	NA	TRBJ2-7	CACSDRRKPTYEQYF	TGTGCCTGCTCAGACAGGCGCAAACCAACCTACGAGCAGTACTTC
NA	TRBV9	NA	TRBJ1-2	CASSVAGQGGGYTF	TGTGCCAGCAGCGTAGCGGGGCAGGGAGGTGGCTACACCTTC
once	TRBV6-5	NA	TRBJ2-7	CATGSYEQYF	TGTGCCACGGGTTCCTACGAGCAGTACTTC
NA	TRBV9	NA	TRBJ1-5	CASSPGFSNQPQHF	TGTGCCAGCAGCCCGGGTTTCAGCAATCAGCCCCAGCATTTT
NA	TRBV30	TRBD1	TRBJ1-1	CAWATRQGTGLF	TGTGCCTGGGCGACGAGACAGGGGACAGGTCTCTTT
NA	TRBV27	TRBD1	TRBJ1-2	CASSLSGQNSYGYTF	TGTGCCAGCAGTTTATCGGGACAGAACAGCTATGGCTACACCTTC
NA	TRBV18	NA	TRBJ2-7	CASSRLEGDEQYF	TGTGCCAGCTCACGGCTAGAGGGCGACGAGCAGTACTTC
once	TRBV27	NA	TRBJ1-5	CASSLVAGDPRPQHF	TGTGCCAGCAGTTTAGTGGCAGGTGATCCCCGGCCCCAGCATTTT
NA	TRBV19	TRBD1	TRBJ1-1	CASSIDRGTEAFF	TGTGCCAGTAGTATCGACAGGGGGACTGAAGCTTTCTTT
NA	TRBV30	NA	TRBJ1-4	CAWSVWQGEKLFF	TGTGCCTGGAGTGTTTGGCAGGGAGAAAAACTGTTTTTT
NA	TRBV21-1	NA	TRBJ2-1	CASTGTLRNEQFF	TGTGCCAGCACAGGGACTTTGCGGAATGAGCAGTTCTTC
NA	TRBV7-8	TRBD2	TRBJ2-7	CASSPVAGKHSYEQYF	TGTGCCAGCAGCCCGGTAGCGGGGAAGCACTCCTACGAGCAGTACTTC
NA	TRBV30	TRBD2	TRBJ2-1	CAWSSSGRGEQFF	TGTGCCTGGAGTTCTAGCGGGAGGGGTGAGCAGTTCTTC
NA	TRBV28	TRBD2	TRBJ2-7	CASSFGGRASEQYF	TGTGCCAGCAGTTTCGGCGGGAGGGCCAGCGAGCAGTACTTC
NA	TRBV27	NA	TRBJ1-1	CASRTMNTEAFF	TGTGCCAGCAGAACTATGAACACTGAAGCTTTCTTT
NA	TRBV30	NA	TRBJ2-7	CAWRTGSSPYEQYF	TGTGCCTGGCGCACAGGGTCCTCTCCCTACGAGCAGTACTTC
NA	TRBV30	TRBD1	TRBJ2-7	CAILRDRGGEQYF	TGTGCCATTCTGAGGGACAGGGGGGGGGAGCAGTACTTC
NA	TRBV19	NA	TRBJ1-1	CASSATGMNTEAFF	TGTGCCAGTAGTGCGACAGGAATGAACACTGAAGCTTTCTTT
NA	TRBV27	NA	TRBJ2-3	CASSSQGTPSLSTDTQYF	TGTGCCAGCAGTTCACAGGGGACTCCCTCCTTGAGCACAGATACGCAGTATTTT
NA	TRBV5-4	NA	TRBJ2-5	CASSPRGEREETQYF	TGTGCCAGCAGCCCCCGCGGGGAGAGGGAGGAGACCCAGTACTTC
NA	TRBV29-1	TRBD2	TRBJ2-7	CSVRPNSGRASAEQYF	TGCAGCGTCCGACCTAATAGCGGGAGGGCGTCGGCCGAGCAGTACTTC
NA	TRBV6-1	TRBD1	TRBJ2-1	CASSEGADRVNEQFF	TGTGCCAGCAGCGAAGGGGCGGACAGGGTAAATGAGCAGTTCTTC
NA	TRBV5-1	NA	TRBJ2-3	CASSHPEAVPDTQYF	TGCGCCAGCAGCCACCCCGAGGCGGTGCCAGATACGCAGTATTTT
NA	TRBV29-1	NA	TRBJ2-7	CSVDGGAHGQYF	TGCAGCGTTGATGGCGGGGCCCACGGGCAGTACTTC
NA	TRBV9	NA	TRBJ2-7	CASSVGGSGTYEQYF	TGTGCCAGCAGCGTAGGGGGTAGCGGAACCTACGAGCAGTACTTC
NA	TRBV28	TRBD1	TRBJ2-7	CASSSPPPMDRENEQYF	TGTGCCAGCAGTTCGCCGCCCCCAATGGACAGGGAAAACGAGCAGTACTTC
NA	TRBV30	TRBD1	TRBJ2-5	CAWSPGQGRGTQYF	TGTGCCTGGAGCCCCGGACAGGGGCGTGGGACCCAGTACTTC
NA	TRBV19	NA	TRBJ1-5	CAVGEGWNSNQPQHF	TGTGCGGTAGGGGAAGGTTGGAATAGCAATCAGCCCCAGCATTTT